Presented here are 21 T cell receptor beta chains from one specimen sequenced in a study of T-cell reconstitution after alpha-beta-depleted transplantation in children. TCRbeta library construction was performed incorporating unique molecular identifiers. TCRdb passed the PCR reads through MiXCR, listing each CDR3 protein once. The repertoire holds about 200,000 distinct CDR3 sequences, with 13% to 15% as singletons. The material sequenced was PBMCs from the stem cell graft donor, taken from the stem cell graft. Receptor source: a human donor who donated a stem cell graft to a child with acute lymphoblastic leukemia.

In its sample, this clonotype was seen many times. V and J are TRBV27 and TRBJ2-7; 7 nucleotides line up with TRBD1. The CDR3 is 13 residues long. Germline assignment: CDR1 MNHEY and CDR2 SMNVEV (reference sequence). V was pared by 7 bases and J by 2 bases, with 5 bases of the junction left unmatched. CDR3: CASKGAGTYEQYF. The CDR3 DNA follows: TGTGCCAGCAAGGGGGCAGGAACCTACGAGCAGTACTTC.

In DNA form, the CDR3 reads TGTGCCAGTAGTATTGGCGGCTGGGACAGAACCTACGAGCAGTACTTC. This encodes CASSIGGWDRTYEQYF. The chain couples TRBV19 to TRBJ2-7, with 7 bases identical to TRBD1. With V trimmed by 3 bases and J by 2 bases, 10 bases remained unmatched. The CDR3 runs 16 residues. CDR1 is LNHDA and CDR2 is SQIVND in the germline V gene (reference sequence).

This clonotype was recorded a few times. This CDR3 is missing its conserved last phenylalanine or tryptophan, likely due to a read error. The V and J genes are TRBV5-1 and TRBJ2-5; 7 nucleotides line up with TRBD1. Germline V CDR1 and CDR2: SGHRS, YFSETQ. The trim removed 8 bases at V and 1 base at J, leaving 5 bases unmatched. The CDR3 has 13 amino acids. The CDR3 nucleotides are TGCGCCAGTTCACAGGGGATCCAAGAGACCCAGTACTTA. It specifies CASSQGIQETQYL.

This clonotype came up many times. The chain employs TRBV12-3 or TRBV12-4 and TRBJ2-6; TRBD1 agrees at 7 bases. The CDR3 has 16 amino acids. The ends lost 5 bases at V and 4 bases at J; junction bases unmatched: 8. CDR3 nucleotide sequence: TGTGCCAGCAGTCCCAGACAGGGTTACGGGGCCAACGTCCTGACTTTC. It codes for CASSPRQGYGANVLTF.

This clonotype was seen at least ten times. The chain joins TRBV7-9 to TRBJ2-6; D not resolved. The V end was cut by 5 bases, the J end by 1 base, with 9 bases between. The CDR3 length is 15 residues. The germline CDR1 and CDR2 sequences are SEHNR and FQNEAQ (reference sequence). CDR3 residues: CASSPQWSGANVLTF. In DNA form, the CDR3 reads TGTGCCAGCAGCCCCCAGTGGTCTGGGGCCAACGTCCTGACTTTC.

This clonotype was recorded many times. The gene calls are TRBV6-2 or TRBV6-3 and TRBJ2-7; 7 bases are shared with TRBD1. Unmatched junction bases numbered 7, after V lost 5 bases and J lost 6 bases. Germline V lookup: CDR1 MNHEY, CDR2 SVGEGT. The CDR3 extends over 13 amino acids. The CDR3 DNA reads TGTGCCAGCAGTCAACAGGGGTTCCGCGAGCAGTACTTC. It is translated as CASSQQGFREQYF.

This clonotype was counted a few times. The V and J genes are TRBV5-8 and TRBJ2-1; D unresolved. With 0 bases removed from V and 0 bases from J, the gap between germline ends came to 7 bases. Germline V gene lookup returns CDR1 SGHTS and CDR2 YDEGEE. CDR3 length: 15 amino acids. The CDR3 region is CASSLGVSSYNEQFF. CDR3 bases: TGTGCCAGCAGCTTGGGGGTTAGCTCCTACAATGAGCAGTTCTTC.

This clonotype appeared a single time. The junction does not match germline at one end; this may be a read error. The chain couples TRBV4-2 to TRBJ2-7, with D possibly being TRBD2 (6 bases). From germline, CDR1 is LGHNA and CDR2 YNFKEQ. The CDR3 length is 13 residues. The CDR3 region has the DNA TGTGCCAGGAGCCCCCGGCGGGACTACGAGCAGTACTTC. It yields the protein CARSPRRDYEQYF.

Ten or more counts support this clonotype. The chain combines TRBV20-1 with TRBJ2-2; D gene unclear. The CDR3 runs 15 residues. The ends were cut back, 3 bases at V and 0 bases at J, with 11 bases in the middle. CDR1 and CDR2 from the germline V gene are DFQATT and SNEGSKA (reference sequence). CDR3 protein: CSASKGTANTGELFF. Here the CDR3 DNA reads TGCAGTGCTAGTAAGGGCACCGCGAACACCGGGGAGCTGTTTTTT.

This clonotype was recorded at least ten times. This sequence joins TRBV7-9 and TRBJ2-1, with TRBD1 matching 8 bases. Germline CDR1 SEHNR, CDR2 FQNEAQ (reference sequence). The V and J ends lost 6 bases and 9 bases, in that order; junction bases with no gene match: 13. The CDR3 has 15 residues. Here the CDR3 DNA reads TGTGCCAGCAGGTCACAGGGGGTGGATTACGGTGAGCAGTTCTTC. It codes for CASRSQGVDYGEQFF.

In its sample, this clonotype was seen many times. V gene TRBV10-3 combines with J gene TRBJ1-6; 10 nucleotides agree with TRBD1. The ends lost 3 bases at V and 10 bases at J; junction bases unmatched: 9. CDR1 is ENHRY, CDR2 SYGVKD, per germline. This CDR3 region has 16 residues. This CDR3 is CAISEYGTGDYSPLHF. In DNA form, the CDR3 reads TGTGCCATCAGTGAATACGGGACAGGGGATTACTCACCCCTCCACTTT.

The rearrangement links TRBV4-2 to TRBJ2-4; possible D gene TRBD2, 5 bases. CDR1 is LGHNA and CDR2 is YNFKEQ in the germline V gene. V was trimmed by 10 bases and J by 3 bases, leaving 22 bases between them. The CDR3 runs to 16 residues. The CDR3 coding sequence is TGTGCCATGAGCCCACGACGAGGGTATGGCAAAAACATTCAGTACTTC. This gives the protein CAMSPRRGYGKNIQYF.

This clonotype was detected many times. As DNA, the CDR3 is TGTGCCATCAGCGAAGCCCAGGGCTACGAGCAGTACTTC. Amino acids: CAISEAQGYEQYF. The chain carries TRBV10-3 and TRBJ2-7, with a tentative D call TRBD1 (5 bases). CDR1 and CDR2 from the germline V gene are ENHRY and SYGVKD. Trimming pared 6 bases from V and 3 bases from J, leaving 12 bases between. This CDR3 contains 13 residues.

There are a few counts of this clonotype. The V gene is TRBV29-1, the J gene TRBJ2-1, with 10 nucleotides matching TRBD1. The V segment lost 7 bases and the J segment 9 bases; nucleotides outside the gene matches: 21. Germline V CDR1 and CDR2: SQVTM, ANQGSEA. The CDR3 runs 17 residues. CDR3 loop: CSARWGSGTGAVGEQFF. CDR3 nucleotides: TGCAGCGCCCGATGGGGCTCCGGGACAGGGGCGGTAGGTGAGCAGTTCTTC.

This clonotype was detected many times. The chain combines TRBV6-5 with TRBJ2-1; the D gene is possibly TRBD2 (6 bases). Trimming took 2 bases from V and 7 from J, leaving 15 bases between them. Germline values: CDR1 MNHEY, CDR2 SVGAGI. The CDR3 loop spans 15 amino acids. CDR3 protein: CASSYGGATWNEQFF. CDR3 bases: TGTGCCAGCAGTTACGGCGGGGCTACCTGGAATGAGCAGTTCTTC.

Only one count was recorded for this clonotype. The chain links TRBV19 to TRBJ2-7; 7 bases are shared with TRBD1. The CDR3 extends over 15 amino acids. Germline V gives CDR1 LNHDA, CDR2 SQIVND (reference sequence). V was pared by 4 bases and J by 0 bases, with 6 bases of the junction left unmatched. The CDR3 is CASSTHGTASYEQYF. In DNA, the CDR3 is TGTGCCAGTAGTACTCACGGGACAGCCTCCTACGAGCAGTACTTC.

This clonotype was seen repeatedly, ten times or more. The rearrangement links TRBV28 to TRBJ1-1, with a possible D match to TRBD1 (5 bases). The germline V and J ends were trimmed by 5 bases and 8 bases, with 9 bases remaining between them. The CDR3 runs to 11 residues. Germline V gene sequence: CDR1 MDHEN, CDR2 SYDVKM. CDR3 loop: CASSPTDEAFF. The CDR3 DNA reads TGTGCCAGCAGTCCGACAGACGAAGCTTTCTTT.

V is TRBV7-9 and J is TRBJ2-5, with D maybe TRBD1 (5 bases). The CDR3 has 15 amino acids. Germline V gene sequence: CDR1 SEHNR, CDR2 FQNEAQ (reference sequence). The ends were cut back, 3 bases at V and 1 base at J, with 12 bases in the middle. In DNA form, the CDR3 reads TGTGCCAGCAGCTTTCTTGACAGATCCCAAGAGACCCAGTACTTC. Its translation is CASSFLDRSQETQYF.

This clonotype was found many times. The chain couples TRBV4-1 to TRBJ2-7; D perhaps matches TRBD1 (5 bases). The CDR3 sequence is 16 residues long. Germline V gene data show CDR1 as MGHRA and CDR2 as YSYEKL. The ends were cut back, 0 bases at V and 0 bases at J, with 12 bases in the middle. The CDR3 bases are TGCGCCAGCAGCCAAGATTCGACAGCCCTCTCCTACGAGCAGTACTTC. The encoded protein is CASSQDSTALSYEQYF.

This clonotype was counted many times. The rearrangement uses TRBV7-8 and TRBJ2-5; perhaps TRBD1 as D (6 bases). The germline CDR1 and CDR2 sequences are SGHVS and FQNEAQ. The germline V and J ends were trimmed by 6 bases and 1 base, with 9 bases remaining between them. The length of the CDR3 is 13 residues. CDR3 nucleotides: TGTGCCAGCAGGCAGGGGATCCAAGAGACCCAGTACTTC. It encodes CASRQGIQETQYF.

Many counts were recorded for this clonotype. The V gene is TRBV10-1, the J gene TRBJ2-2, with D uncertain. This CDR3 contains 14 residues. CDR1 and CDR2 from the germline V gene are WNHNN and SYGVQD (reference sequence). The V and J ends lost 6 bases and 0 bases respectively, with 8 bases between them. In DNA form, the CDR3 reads TGCGCCAGCAGGAGAGAGGCGAACACCGGGGAGCTGTTTTTT. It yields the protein CASRREANTGELFF.